This paragraph covers one T cell receptor (beta chain) sequence. This CDR3 comprises 18 residues. Per germline, CDR1 SGHRS and CDR2 YFSETQ. V lost 0 bases to trimming and J lost 3 bases; unmatched junction nucleotides: 14. This specimen belongs to a study of control samples from healthy donors and cancer patients. TCRdb's table, derived via immunoSEQ multiplex PCR, lists solely in-frame clones and lacks some. There are more than 25,000 clones in the sample; 90% to 95% occur only once, and about 12% lies in the top ten. This clonotype was obtained from a man aged 45-60 years with lung cancer. The V and J genes are TRBV5-1 and TRBJ1-1, with TRBD1 matching over 7 bases. Sequenced material: PBMCs. The CDR3 sequence is CASSLGQGPRGLDTEAFF. CDR3 nucleotides: TGCGCCAGCAGCTTGGGACAGGGCCCACGGGGATTGGACACTGAAGCTTTCTTT. Together with reference TRBV5-1 and TRBJ1-1, the CDR3 gives the full variable domain: KAGVTQTPRYLIKTRGQQVTLSCSPISGHRSVSWYQQTPGQGLQFLFEYFSETQRNKGNFPGRFSGRQFSNSRSEMNVSTLELGDSALYLCASSLGQGPRGLDTEAFFGQGTRLTVV.